This T cell receptor beta chain was captured by sequencing in a study of cytotoxic CD8 clonotypes in ibrutinib-treated CLL. Findings of the study overall: Clonality was higher at baseline than in age-matched healthy donors and tracked circulating CD8+ T-cell counts. Rising at ibrutinib response, clonality subsequently fell back toward baseline at progression.

CDR1 and CDR2 from the germline V gene are SGHTA and FQGNSA. V lost 3 bases and J lost 6, with 20 bases in between. This CDR3 comprises 16 residues. A word on this clone: Its specificity is not known.

Clones were sequenced by immunoSEQ multiplex PCR, and TCRdb holds only the in-frame ones, with some missing. The table lists 150,000 or so clones, around 80% of them singletons. Sequencing used PBMCs, obtained after 12 months of ibrutinib treatment. This receptor was identified in a human donor with chronic lymphocytic leukemia. The chain uses TRBV7-2 and TRBJ2-5; D might be TRBD1 (5 bases). CDR3 sequence (DNA): TGTGCCAGCAGCTTTAACCCCCCAGCAGGGTTAAAGACCCAGTACTTC. Translating gives CASSFNPPAGLKTQYF.